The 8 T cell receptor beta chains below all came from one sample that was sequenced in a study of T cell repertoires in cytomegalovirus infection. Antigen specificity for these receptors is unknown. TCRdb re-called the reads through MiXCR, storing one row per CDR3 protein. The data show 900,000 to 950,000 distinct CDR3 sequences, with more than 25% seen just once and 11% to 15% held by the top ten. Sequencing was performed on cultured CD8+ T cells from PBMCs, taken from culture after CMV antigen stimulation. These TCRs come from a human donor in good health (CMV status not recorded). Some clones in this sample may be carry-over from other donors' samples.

The CDR3 loop is CASSFFSPNTEAFF. The DNA for the CDR3 is TGTGCCAGCAGCTTTTTTTCCCCGAACACTGAAGCTTTCTTT. The chain has TRBV5-4 and TRBJ1-1; D ambiguous. V was cut by 2 bases and J by 1 base, with 9 bases left in between. This CDR3 has 14 residues. From germline, CDR1 is SGHNT and CDR2 YYREEE (reference sequence).

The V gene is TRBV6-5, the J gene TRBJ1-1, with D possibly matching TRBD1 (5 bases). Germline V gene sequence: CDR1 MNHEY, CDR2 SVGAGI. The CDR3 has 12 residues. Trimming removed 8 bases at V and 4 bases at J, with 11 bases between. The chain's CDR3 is CASGAHGTEAFF. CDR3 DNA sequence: TGTGCCAGCGGGGCACATGGCACTGAAGCTTTCTTT.

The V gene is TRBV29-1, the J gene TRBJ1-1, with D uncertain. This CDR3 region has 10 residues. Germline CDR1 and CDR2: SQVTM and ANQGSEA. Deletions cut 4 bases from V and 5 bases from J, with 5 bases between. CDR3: CSVGLTEAFF. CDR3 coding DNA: TGCAGCGTTGGTTTAACTGAAGCTTTCTTT. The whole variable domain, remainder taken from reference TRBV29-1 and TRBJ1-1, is SAVISQKPSRDICQRGTSLTIQCQVDSQVTMMFWYRQQPGQSLTLIATANQGSEATYESGFVIDKFPISRPNLTFSTLTVSNMSPEDSSIYLCSVGLTEAFFGQGTRLTVV.

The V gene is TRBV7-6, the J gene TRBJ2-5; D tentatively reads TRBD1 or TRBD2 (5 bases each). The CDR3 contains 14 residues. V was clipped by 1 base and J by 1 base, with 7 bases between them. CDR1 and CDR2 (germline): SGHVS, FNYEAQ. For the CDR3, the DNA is TGTGCCAGCAGCTTAGGGGACGGCCAAGAGACCCAGTACTTC. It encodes CASSLGDGQETQYF.

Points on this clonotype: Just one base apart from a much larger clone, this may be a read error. The CDR3 nucleotides are TGTGCTAGTGGTTTGGTACAACGACCTGAGGGGGGTAGCTATGGCTACACCTTC. This encodes CASGLVQRPEGGSYGYTF. V is TRBV12-5 and J is TRBJ1-2; TRBD1 might be the D (6 bases). V lost 0 bases and J 4 bases, leaving 21 bases between the germline ends. CDR1 and CDR2 (germline): LGHNT, FRNRAP. The CDR3 consists of 18 residues.

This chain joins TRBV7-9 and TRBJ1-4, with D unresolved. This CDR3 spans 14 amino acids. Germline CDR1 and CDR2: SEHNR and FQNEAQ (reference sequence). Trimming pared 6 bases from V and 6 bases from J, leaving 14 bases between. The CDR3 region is CASSSDGEHEKLFF. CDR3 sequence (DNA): TGTGCCAGCAGTTCGGACGGGGAACATGAAAAACTGTTTTTT.

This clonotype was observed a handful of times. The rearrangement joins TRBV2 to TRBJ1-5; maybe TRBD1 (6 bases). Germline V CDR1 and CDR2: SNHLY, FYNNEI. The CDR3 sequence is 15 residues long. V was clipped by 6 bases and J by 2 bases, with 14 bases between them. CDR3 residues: CASRTGGAGNQPQHF. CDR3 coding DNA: TGTGCCAGCAGAACGGGGGGGGCTGGCAATCAGCCCCAGCATTTT.

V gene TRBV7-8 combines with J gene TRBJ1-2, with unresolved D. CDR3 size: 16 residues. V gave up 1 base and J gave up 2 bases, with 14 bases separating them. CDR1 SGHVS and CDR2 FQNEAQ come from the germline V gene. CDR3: CASSLDLSNTNYGYTF. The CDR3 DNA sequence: TGTGCCAGCAGCTTAGACTTGTCGAACACCAACTATGGCTACACCTTC.